Included here is one T cell receptor (beta chain) sequence, with context. Antigen specificity is unknown. CDR1 and CDR2 from the germline V gene are MDHEN and SYDVKM. The CDR3 sequence is 14 residues long. V was trimmed by 7 bases and J by 8 bases, leaving 19 bases between them. The primer mix had 60 Vbeta and 13 Jbeta primers. Sequencing used immunoSEQ multiplex PCR; TCRdb keeps in-frame clones, though not all of them. The sample shows 150,000 to 200,000 clones, 65% to 85% of them seen only once. The data are from a study of cytomegalovirus exposure and HLA in healthy donors. The overall study: For the approximately 420 genotyped donors, more than 65% fell within the Caucasian-associated ancestry cluster.

Findings of the study overall: An Asian-associated ancestry cluster reportedly showed fewer N-insertions than the approximately 600-donor mean in a later analysis. Researchers reported that three CMV-associated chains were confirmed in vitro as CMV antigen-specific. TCR beta chain V- and J-gene trimming was linked, in a later analysis, to a missense variant in DCLRE1C.

The rearrangement links TRBV28 to TRBJ2-3, with a tentative D call TRBD2 (6 bases). The sequence came from a man aged 18 to 30 in good health and CMV-seronegative. The material sequenced was PBMCs. CDR3 sequence (DNA): TGTGCCAGCACCCTCGGCGGGACTCGAGGTACGCAGTATTTT. It translates to CASTLGGTRGTQYF.